Below are 7 T cell receptor beta chains sequenced from a single sample in a study of cytomegalovirus exposure and HLA in healthy donors. 60 Vbeta and 13 Jbeta primers were used in PCR. The table came from immunoSEQ multiplex PCR; TCRdb's copy has only in-frame clones and leaves some out. The table has more than 95,000 clones, around 73% seen once. Sequencing was done on a sample of PBMCs. All receptors come from a woman aged 40 to 50 in good health and CMV-seronegative.

The chain couples TRBV29-1 to TRBJ1-5; D gene uncertain. CDR3 size: 13 residues. Looked up from germline, CDR1 is SQVTM and CDR2 is ANQGSEA. Trimming left V 8 bases short and J 4 bases short, with 15 bases between. This CDR3 reads CSYEVTKNQPQHF. CDR3 in DNA: TGCAGCTACGAGGTAACTAAAAATCAGCCCCAGCATTTT.

The rearrangement uses TRBV4-3 and TRBJ2-1, with 8 positions matching TRBD2. The CDR3 spans 17 residues. CDR1 and CDR2 from the germline V gene are LGHNA and YSLEER. V trimming: 0 bases; J trimming: 4 bases; junction bases outside the gene matches: 8. This chain's CDR3 is CASSQELFSGTYNEQFF. The CDR3 coding sequence is TGCGCCAGCAGCCAAGAGCTATTTAGCGGGACTTACAATGAGCAGTTCTTC.

The V gene is TRBV14, the J gene TRBJ1-4; unclear D gene. This CDR3 is built from 14 residues. Trimming stripped 5 bases from V and 8 bases from J, with 15 bases between. CDR1 and CDR2 (germline): SGHDN, FVKESK. CDR3 nucleotides: TGTGCCAGCAGCACACGGACTCTGCGCGAAAAACTGTTTTTT. Protein: CASSTRTLREKLFF.

In DNA form, the CDR3 reads TGTGCCAGCAGATTTGGTTCACAGGGAGAAGCTTTCTTT. It translates to CASRFGSQGEAFF. The chain combines TRBV7-9 with TRBJ1-1, with a tentative D call TRBD1 (6 bases). Germline CDR1 reads SEHNR; CDR2 reads FQNEAQ (reference sequence). V shed 6 bases and J shed 8 bases, with 16 bases lying between them. The length of the CDR3 is 13 residues.

The chain carries TRBV5-4 and TRBJ2-6, with 10 bases fitting TRBD1. CDR3 length: 18 residues. The germline V gene encodes CDR1 SGHNT and CDR2 YYREEE (reference sequence). The V segment lost 4 bases and the J segment 0 bases; nucleotides outside the gene matches: 7. The CDR3 here is CASSRGQGLSSGANVLTF. In nucleotides, the CDR3 is TGTGCCAGCAGCCGGGGACAGGGGTTAAGCTCTGGGGCCAACGTCCTGACTTTC.

The chain recombines TRBV27 with TRBJ1-5; 7 bases are shared with TRBD1. Germline V gives CDR1 MNHEY, CDR2 SMNVEV (reference sequence). V lost 9 bases, J lost 4 bases, and 12 bases stayed unmatched. The CDR3 has 15 residues. CDR3 DNA: TGTGCCAGGGCAAAACAGGGGTACTGGAATCAGCCCCAGCATTTT. The encoded protein is CARAKQGYWNQPQHF.

The V gene is TRBV27, the J gene TRBJ2-1; D remains unclear. This CDR3 region has 14 residues. The germline gives CDR1 MNHEY, CDR2 SMNVEV (reference sequence). The germline V and J ends were trimmed by 5 bases and 8 bases, with 16 bases remaining between them. In DNA form, the CDR3 reads TGTGCCAGCAGTCTTCACCTCACAAGCGATGAGCAGTTCTTC. This gives the protein CASSLHLTSDEQFF.